These 6 T cell receptor beta chains share one sample of origin, sequenced in a study of blood T cell repertoires in COVID-19. The data were produced by immunoSEQ multiplex PCR, yet TCRdb's version contains in-frame clones alone and is incomplete. Of some 220,000 clones listed, 80% were seen once; the top ten hold roughly 12%. Sequencing used peripheral blood. The receptors were sampled from a human donor in a cohort sampled during active COVID-19.

The V call is TRBV3-1 (or the pseudogene TRBV3-2), the J call TRBJ2-1, with D unresolved. Trimming took off 2 bases at V and 8 bases at J, with 10 bases between the two ends. CDR3 length: 13 residues. Germline CDR1 reads LGHDT; CDR2 reads YNNKEL (reference sequence). The CDR3 region is CASSQFSVDEQFF. The CDR3 DNA sequence: TGTGCCAGCAGCCAATTTTCAGTCGATGAGCAGTTCTTC.

The chain is built from TRBV6-5 and TRBJ1-4; 9 nucleotides line up with TRBD1. Germline CDR1 and CDR2: MNHEY and SVGAGI. Losses at the gene ends were 7 bases for V and 5 bases for J; bases not matched to a gene: 5. The CDR3 runs to 14 residues. DNA for the CDR3: TGTGCCAGCAAATGGGACAGGGAGAATGAAAAACTGTTTTTT. Residues: CASKWDRENEKLFF.

The genes are TRBV19 and TRBJ2-5; D is possibly TRBD2 (6 bases). Germline V gene data show CDR1 as LNHDA and CDR2 as SQIVND (reference sequence). The CDR3 length is 14 residues. V lost 5 bases, J lost 5 bases, and 15 bases lay in between. This chain's CDR3 is CASSWRGGVETQYF. The CDR3 DNA is TGTGCCAGTAGTTGGCGGGGCGGGGTGGAGACCCAGTACTTC. The variable domain in full, completed from reference TRBV19 and TRBJ2-5, reads DGGITQSPKYLFRKEGQNVTLSCEQNLNHDAMYWYRQDPGQGLRLIYYSQIVNDFQKGDIAEGYSVSREKKESFPLTVTSAQKNPTAFYLCASSWRGGVETQYFGPGTRLLVL.

V gene TRBV6-5 combines with J gene TRBJ2-1; 11 positions match TRBD2. CDR3 size: 15 residues. Germline V gene lookup returns CDR1 MNHEY and CDR2 SVGAGI. Trimming took 4 bases from V and 10 from J; bases not matched to a gene: 9. CDR3 amino acids: CASSSLAGGHREQFF. The DNA for the CDR3 is TGTGCCAGCAGTTCGCTAGCGGGGGGCCATCGCGAGCAGTTCTTC.

The rearrangement uses TRBV4-3 and TRBJ2-7, with 9 bases that match TRBD2. The CDR3 is 14 amino acids. Trimming removed 0 bases from V and 6 bases from J; junction bases left unmatched: 3. Germline CDR1 is LGHNA and CDR2 is YSLEER. CDR3 sequence reads: CASSQDAGGFEQYF. Written as DNA, the CDR3 is TGCGCCAGCAGCCAAGATGCGGGGGGGTTCGAGCAGTACTTC.

The chain employs TRBV6-2 or TRBV6-3 and TRBJ1-6; tentatively, D is TRBD1 (5 bases). CDR1 and CDR2 from the germline V gene are MNHEY and SVGEGT. V dropped 2 bases and J dropped 9 bases, with 14 bases sitting between them. This CDR3 is built from 15 residues. The CDR3 is CASSYSGGLSSPLHF. CDR3 bases: TGTGCCAGCAGTTACAGCGGGGGTTTGAGTTCACCCCTCCACTTT.